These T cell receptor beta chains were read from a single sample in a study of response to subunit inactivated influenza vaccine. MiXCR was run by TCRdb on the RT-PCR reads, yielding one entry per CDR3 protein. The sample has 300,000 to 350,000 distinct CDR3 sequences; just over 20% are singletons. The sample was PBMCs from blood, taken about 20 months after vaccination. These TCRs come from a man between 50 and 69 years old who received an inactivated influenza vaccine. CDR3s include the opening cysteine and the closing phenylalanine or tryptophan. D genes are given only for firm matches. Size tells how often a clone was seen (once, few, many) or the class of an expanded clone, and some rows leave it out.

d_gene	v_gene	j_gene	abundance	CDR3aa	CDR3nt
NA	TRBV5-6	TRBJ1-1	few	CASSTLRALNTEAFF	TGTGCCAGCAGCACACTCCGGGCCTTGAACACTGAAGCTTTCTTT
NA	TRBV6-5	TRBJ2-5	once	CASSYWGRTNQETQYF	TGTGCCAGCAGTTACTGGGGGAGGACGAACCAAGAGACCCAGTACTTC
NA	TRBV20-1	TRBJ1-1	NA	CSAYRQLHNTEAFF	TGCAGTGCGTATAGACAGCTCCATAACACTGAAGCTTTCTTT
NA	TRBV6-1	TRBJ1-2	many	CASSERAGQNYYGYTF	TGTGCCAGCAGTGAAAGGGCAGGACAGAATTACTATGGCTACACCTTC
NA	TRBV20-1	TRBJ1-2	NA	CSARDDYGGVYGYTF	TGCAGTGCTAGAGATGATTATGGGGGCGTCTATGGCTACACCTTC
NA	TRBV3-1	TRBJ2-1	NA	CASSPTSPGPSNEQFF	TGTGCCAGCAGCCCAACCTCGCCCGGACCCAGCAATGAGCAGTTCTTC
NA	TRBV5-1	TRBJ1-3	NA	CASSLRPDYSGNTIYF	TGCGCCAGCAGCTTGCGGCCGGATTACTCTGGAAACACCATATATTTT
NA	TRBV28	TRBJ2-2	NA	CASTWARLFSATGELFF	TGTGCCAGCACTTGGGCCCGCCTTTTTTCGGCCACCGGGGAGCTGTTTTTT
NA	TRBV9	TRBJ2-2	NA	CASSPRQTNTGELFF	TGTGCCAGCAGCCCCCGACAAACGAACACCGGGGAGCTGTTTTTT
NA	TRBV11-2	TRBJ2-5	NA	CASSLDRTGGQETQYF	TGTGCCAGCAGCTTAGATCGAACCGGGGGCCAAGAGACCCAGTACTTC
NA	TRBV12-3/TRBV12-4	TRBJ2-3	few	CASSLSDSSDTQYF	TGTGCCAGCAGTTTATCAGACAGCTCAGATACGCAGTATTTT
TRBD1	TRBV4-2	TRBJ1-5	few	CASSQETGQFNQPQHF	TGTGCCAGCAGCCAAGAGACGGGACAGTTCAATCAGCCCCAGCATTTT
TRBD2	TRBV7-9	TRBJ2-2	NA	CASSWTSRTGELFF	TGTGCCAGCAGCTGGACTAGCCGCACCGGGGAGCTGTTTTTT
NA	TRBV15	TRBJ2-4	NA	CATSRDGLGTNIQYF	TGTGCCACCAGCAGAGACGGACTTGGAACCAACATTCAGTACTTC
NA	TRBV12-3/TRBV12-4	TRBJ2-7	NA	CASSIGGPYEQYF	TGTGCCAGCAGCATTGGGGGGCCTTACGAGCAGTACTTC
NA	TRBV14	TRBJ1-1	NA	CASSRTGLGAEAFF	TGTGCCAGCAGCCGCACAGGGCTGGGCGCTGAAGCTTTCTTT
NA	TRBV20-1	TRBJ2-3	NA	CSRQDKRSDTQYF	TGCAGTAGACAGGACAAGAGGTCAGATACGCAGTATTTT
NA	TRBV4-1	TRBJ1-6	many	CASSRLGPFQRSPLHF	TGCGCCAGCAGCCGACTGGGCCCCTTCCAGCGGTCACCCCTCCACTTT
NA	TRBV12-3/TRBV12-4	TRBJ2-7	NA	CASSLGGLSQLESYEQYF	TGTGCCAGCAGTTTAGGTGGTCTCTCTCAGTTGGAGTCCTACGAGCAGTACTTC
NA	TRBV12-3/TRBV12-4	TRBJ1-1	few	CASRGTAPNTEAFF	TGTGCCAGCAGAGGGACCGCTCCGAACACTGAAGCTTTCTTT
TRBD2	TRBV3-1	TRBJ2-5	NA	CASSQDATSGQTQYF	TGTGCCAGCAGCCAAGATGCGACTAGCGGACAGACCCAGTACTTC
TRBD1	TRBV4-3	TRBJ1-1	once	CASSQETGGITEAFF	TGCGCCAGCAGCCAAGAGACAGGGGGTATCACTGAAGCTTTCTTT
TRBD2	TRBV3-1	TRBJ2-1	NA	CASSRNSGSGYNEQFF	TGTGCCAGCAGCCGAAATAGCGGGAGTGGGTACAATGAGCAGTTCTTC
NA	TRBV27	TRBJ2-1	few	CASSLSIGGGLSYNEQFF	TGTGCCAGCAGTTTATCGATAGGCGGGGGCCTCTCCTACAATGAGCAGTTCTTC
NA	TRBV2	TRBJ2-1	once	CASSEVVSNEQFF	TGTGCCAGCAGTGAAGTTGTATCCAATGAGCAGTTCTTC
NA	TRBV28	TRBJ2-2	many	CASLRREGFGELFF	TGTGCCAGCCTCCGGAGAGAGGGATTCGGGGAGCTGTTTTTT
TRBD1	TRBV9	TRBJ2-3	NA	CASSAKPQGWTDTQNF	TGTGCCAGCAGCGCAAAGCCACAGGGGTGGACAGATACGCAGAATTTT
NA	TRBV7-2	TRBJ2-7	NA	CASSLARAYEQYF	TGTGCCAGCAGCTTAGCGAGGGCATACGAGCAGTACTTC
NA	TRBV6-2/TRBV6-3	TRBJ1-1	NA	CASSYGGLNTEAFF	TGTGCCAGCAGTTATGGCGGACTAAACACTGAAGCTTTCTTT
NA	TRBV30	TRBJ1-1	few	CAWTGGVTEAFF	TGTGCCTGGACCGGGGGGGTCACTGAAGCTTTCTTT
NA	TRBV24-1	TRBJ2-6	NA	CATSDTTGANVLTF	TGTGCCACCAGTGACACGACTGGGGCCAACGTCCTGACTTTC
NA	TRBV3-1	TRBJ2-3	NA	CASSQRDQGDTQYF	TGTGCCAGCAGCCAACGGGACCAGGGAGATACGCAGTATTTT
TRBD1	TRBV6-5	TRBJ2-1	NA	CVSSYSGQGVYNEQFF	TGTGTCAGCAGTTACTCCGGCCAGGGGGTCTACAATGAGCAGTTCTTC
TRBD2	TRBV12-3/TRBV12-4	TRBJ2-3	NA	CASRPSAVRLAGHPGTQYF	TGTGCCAGCAGACCAAGCGCTGTCAGACTAGCGGGGCACCCTGGTACGCAGTATTTT
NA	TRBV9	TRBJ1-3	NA	CASSGPRDKPNTIYF	TGTGCCAGCAGCGGCCCCCGGGACAAGCCCAACACCATATATTTT
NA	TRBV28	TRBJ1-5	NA	CASSHPSQPQHF	TGTGCCAGCAGTCACCCTTCTCAGCCCCAGCATTTT
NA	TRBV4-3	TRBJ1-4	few	CASSQGGRPATNEKLFF	TGCGCCAGCAGCCAAGGGGGACGGCCTGCAACTAATGAAAAACTGTTTTTT
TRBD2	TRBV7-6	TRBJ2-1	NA	CASSLGSSGIYNEQFF	TGTGCCAGCAGCTTAGGGTCTAGCGGAATCTACAATGAGCAGTTCTTC
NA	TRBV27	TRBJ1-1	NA	CASSFKAGRNTEAFF	TGTGCCAGCAGTTTTAAGGCAGGGAGGAACACTGAAGCTTTCTTT
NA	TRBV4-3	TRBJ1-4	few	CASSQDGTIANEKLFF	TGCGCCAGCAGCCAAGATGGAACAATTGCTAATGAAAAACTGTTTTTT
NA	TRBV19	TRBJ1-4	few	CASSIGWTNEKLFF	TGTGCCAGTAGTATCGGGTGGACTAATGAAAAACTGTTTTTT
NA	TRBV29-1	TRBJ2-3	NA	CSVAESDTQYF	TGCAGCGTAGCGGAGTCAGATACGCAGTATTTT
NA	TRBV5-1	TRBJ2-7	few	CASSQGNEQYF	TGCGCCAGCAGCCAGGGGAACGAGCAGTACTTC
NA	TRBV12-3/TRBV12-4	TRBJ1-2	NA	CASSPNPTGSGYGYTF	TGTGCCAGCAGTCCCAATCCGACAGGTAGCGGCTATGGCTACACCTTC
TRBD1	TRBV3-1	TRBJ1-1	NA	CASSHTTGGLRKTEAFF	TGTGCCAGCAGCCACACAACAGGGGGCCTCAGAAAAACTGAAGCTTTCTTT
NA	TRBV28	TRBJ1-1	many	CASSLGSVNTEAFF	TGTGCCAGCAGTTTAGGGAGCGTGAACACTGAAGCTTTCTTT
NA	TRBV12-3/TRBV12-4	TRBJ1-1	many	CASNWEGAGTEAFF	TGTGCCAGCAATTGGGAGGGCGCTGGCACTGAAGCTTTCTTT
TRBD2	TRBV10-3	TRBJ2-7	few	CAISDLTSGSYEQYF	TGTGCCATCAGCGACTTGACTAGCGGTTCTTACGAGCAGTACTTC
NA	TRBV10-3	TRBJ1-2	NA	CAISESLGMDYGYTF	TGTGCCATCAGTGAGTCGCTGGGGATGGATTATGGCTACACCTTC
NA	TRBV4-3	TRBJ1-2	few	CASSQESDSSYGYTF	TGCGCCAGCAGCCAAGAATCGGACAGCTCCTATGGCTACACCTTC
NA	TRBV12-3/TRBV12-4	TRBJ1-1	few	CASTLGQLNTEAFF	TGTGCCAGCACCCTGGGGCAGTTGAACACTGAAGCTTTCTTT
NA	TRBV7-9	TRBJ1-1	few	CASSRQSKNTEAFF	TGTGCCAGCAGCCGTCAGTCGAAAAACACTGAAGCTTTCTTT
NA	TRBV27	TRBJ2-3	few	CASSLSVLVGTDTQYF	TGTGCCAGCAGTTTATCGGTGCTGGTTGGCACAGATACGCAGTATTTT
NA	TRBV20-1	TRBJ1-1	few	CSARFQQLRNTEAFF	TGCAGTGCTAGATTTCAGCAATTAAGGAACACTGAAGCTTTCTTT